A few counts support the clone carrying this TCR beta chain. Its specificity is not known. The sample comes from a study of cytomegalovirus exposure and HLA in healthy donors. The primer mix had 60 Vbeta and 13 Jbeta primers. Profiled with immunoSEQ multiplex PCR; TCRdb holds only in-frame clones, not every one. The sample lists 85,000 to 90,000 clones, 85% occurring once. Per germline, CDR1 SEHNR and CDR2 FQNEAQ (reference sequence). This CDR3 contains 14 residues. V was clipped by 2 bases and J by 2 bases; unmatched bases: 1. General study findings and limits: TCR beta V- and J-gene trimming, according to a later analysis, was linked to a missense DCLRE1C variant.

Material: PBMCs. The sequence was collected from a man aged 35-49 years in good health and CMV-seropositive. The chain links TRBV7-9 to TRBJ2-7; 9 bases are a match to TRBD1. The CDR3 sequence is CASSLWDRAYEQYF. CDR3 nucleotide sequence: TGTGCCAGCAGCTTATGGGACAGGGCCTACGAGCAGTACTTC.